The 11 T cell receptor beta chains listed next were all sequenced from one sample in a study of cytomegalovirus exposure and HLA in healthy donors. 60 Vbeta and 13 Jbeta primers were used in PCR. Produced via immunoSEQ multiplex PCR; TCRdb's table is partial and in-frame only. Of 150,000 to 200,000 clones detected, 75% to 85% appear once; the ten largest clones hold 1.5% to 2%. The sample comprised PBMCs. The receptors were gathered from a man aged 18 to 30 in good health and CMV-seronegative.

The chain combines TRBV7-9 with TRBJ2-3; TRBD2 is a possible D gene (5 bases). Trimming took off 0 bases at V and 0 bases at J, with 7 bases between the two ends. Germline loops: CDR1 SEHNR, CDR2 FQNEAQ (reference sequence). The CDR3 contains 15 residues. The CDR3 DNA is TGTGCCAGCAGCTTAGCCAGCGGCAGCACAGATACGCAGTATTTT. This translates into CASSLASGSTDTQYF.

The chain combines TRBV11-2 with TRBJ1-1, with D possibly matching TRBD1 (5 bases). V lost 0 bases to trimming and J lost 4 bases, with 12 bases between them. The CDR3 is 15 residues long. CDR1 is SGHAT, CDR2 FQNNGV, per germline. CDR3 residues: CASSLETGGSTEAFF. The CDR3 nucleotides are TGTGCCAGCAGCTTAGAAACCGGGGGATCCACTGAAGCTTTCTTT.

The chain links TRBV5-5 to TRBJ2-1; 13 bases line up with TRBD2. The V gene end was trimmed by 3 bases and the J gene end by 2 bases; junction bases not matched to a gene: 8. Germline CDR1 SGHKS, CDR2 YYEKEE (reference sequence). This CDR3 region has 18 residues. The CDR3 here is CASSSPSTSGGAYNEQFF. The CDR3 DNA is TGTGCCAGCAGCTCCCCAAGCACTAGCGGGGGGGCCTACAATGAGCAGTTCTTC. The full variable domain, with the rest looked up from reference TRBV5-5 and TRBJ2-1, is DAGVTQSPTHLIKTRGQQVTLRCSPISGHKSVSWYQQVLGQGPQFIFQYYEKEERGRGNFPDRFSARQFPNYSSELNVNALLLGDSALYLCASSSPSTSGGAYNEQFFGPGTRLTVL.

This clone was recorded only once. The CDR3 bases are TGTGCCACCAGCAGAGACGCCCGCGGACTAGCTTCGTGGACGCAGTATTTT. Protein product: CATSRDARGLASWTQYF. This chain joins TRBV15 and TRBJ2-3, with TRBD2 identical over 8 bases. The germline V gene encodes CDR1 LNHNV and CDR2 YYDKDF (reference sequence). CDR3 length: 17 residues. J gave up 9 bases and V 0 bases, and 14 bases lay outside the gene matches.

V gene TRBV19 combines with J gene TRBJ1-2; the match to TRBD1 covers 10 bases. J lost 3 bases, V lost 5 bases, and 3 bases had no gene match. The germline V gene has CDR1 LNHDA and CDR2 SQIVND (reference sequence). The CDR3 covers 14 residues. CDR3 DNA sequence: TGTGCCAGTAGTCCGGACAGGGGGTACTATGGCTACACCTTC. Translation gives CASSPDRGYYGYTF. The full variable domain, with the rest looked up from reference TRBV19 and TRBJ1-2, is DGGITQSPKYLFRKEGQNVTLSCEQNLNHDAMYWYRQDPGQGLRLIYYSQIVNDFQKGDIAEGYSVSREKKESFPLTVTSAQKNPTAFYLCASSPDRGYYGYTFGSGTRLTVV.

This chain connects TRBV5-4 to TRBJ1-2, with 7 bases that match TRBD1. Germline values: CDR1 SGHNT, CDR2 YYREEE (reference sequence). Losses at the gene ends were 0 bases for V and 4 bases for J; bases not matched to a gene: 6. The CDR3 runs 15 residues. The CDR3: CASSLGHRDSYGYTF. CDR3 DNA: TGTGCCAGCAGCTTGGGACACCGGGACAGCTATGGCTACACCTTC.

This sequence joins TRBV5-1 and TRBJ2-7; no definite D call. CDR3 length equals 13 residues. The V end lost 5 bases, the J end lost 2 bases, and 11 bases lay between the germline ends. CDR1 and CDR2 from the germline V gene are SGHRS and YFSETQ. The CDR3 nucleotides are TGCGCCAGCAGTCGTGGCACAGCCTACGAGCAGTACTTC. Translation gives CASSRGTAYEQYF.

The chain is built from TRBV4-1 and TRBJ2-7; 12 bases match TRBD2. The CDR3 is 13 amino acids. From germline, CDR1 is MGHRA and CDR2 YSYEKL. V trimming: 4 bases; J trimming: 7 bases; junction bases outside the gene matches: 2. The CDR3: CASSPGLAGEQYF. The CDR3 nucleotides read TGCGCCAGCAGCCCCGGACTAGCGGGGGAGCAGTACTTC.

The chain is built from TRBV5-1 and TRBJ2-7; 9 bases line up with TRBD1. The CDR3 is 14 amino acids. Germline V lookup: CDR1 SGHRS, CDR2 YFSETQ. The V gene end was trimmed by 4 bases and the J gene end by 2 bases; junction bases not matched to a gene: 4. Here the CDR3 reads CASSAGTGPYEQYF. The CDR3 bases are TGCGCCAGCAGCGCGGGGACAGGGCCCTACGAGCAGTACTTC.

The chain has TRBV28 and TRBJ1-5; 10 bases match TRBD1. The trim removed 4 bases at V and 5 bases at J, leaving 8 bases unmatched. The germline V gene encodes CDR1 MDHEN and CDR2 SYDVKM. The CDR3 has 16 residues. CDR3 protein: CASSSRTGGGYQPQHF. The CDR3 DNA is TGTGCCAGCAGTTCCCGGACAGGGGGAGGCTATCAGCCCCAGCATTTT. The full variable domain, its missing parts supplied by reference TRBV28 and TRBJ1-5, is DVKVTQSSRYLVKRTGEKVFLECVQDMDHENMFWYRQDPGLGLRLIYFSYDVKMKEKGDIPEGYSVSREKKERFSLILESASTNQTSMYLCASSSRTGGGYQPQHFGDGTRLSIL.

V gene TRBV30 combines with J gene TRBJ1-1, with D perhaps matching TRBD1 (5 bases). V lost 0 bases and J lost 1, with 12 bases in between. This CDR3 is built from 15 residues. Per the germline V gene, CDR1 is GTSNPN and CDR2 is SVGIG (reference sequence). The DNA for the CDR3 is TGTGCCTGGAGTGTTGCGGACACACGGAACACTGAAGCTTTCTTT. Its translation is CAWSVADTRNTEAFF.